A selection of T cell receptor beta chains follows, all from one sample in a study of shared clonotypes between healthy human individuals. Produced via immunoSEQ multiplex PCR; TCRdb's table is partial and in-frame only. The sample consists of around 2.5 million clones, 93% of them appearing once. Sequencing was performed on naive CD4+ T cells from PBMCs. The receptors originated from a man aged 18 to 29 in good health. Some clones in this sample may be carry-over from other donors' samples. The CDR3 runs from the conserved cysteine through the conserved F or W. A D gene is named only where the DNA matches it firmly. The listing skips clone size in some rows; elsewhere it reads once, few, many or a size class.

cdr3_nt: TGCGCCAGCAGCCTCCGCCGGGACAGCTACACCGGGGAGCTGTTTTTT
cdr3_aa: CASSLRRDSYTGELFF
v_call: TRBV5-1
j_call: TRBJ2-2
d_call: TRBD1
clone_size: NA

cdr3_nt: TGTGCCAGCAGTGATTCAAGATTTAACTATGGCTACACCTTC
cdr3_aa: CASSDSRFNYGYTF
v_call: TRBV25-1
j_call: TRBJ1-2
d_call: NA
clone_size: NA

cdr3_nt: TGCGCCAGCAGCTTGAGGGACGGAGCTTTCTTT
cdr3_aa: CASSLRDGAFF
v_call: TRBV5-1
j_call: TRBJ1-1
d_call: NA
clone_size: NA

cdr3_nt: TGTGCCAGTATGAGGGGTGACAGTGGCTATGGCTACACCTTC
cdr3_aa: CASMRGDSGYGYTF
v_call: TRBV19
j_call: TRBJ1-2
d_call: NA
clone_size: NA

cdr3_nt: TGTGCCAGCAGCTGGGGACATTCGGGAGATACGCAGTATTTT
cdr3_aa: CASSWGHSGDTQYF
v_call: TRBV7-2
j_call: TRBJ2-3
d_call: NA
clone_size: NA

cdr3_nt: TGTGCCAGCAGCCAACCCAGGGGTTGGGGCAATCAGCCCCAGCATTTT
cdr3_aa: CASSQPRGWGNQPQHF
v_call: TRBV7-8
j_call: TRBJ1-5
d_call: NA
clone_size: NA

cdr3_nt: TGTGCCAGCAGCCCCCGTCGGACTGGCGATGAGCAGTTCTTC
cdr3_aa: CASSPRRTGDEQFF
v_call: TRBV11-2
j_call: TRBJ2-1
d_call: NA
clone_size: NA

cdr3_nt: TGTGCCAGCAGTTCTACCACCCGAGGCTATGGCTACACCTTC
cdr3_aa: CASSSTTRGYGYTF
v_call: TRBV27
j_call: TRBJ1-2
d_call: NA
clone_size: once

cdr3_nt: TGTGCCAGCAGCCTTTCCAACATTCAGTACTTC
cdr3_aa: CASSLSNIQYF
v_call: TRBV6-5
j_call: TRBJ2-4
d_call: NA
clone_size: NA

cdr3_nt: TGTGCCAGCACCCCGGGACAGGGAGGACAGCCCCAGCATTTT
cdr3_aa: CASTPGQGGQPQHF
v_call: TRBV18
j_call: TRBJ1-5
d_call: TRBD1
clone_size: NA

cdr3_nt: TGTGCCAGCTCTCCGCAGGGACAGGGGAGGGAGCAGTACTTC
cdr3_aa: CASSPQGQGREQYF
v_call: TRBV18
j_call: TRBJ2-7
d_call: TRBD1
clone_size: NA

cdr3_nt: TGTGCCAGCTCGCTAGCGGGAGAGGCCCGGAACACCGGGGAGCTGTTTTTT
cdr3_aa: CASSLAGEARNTGELFF
v_call: TRBV25-1
j_call: TRBJ2-2
d_call: TRBD2
clone_size: NA

cdr3_nt: TGTGCCAGCAGACAGGACAGAATTGTGGGCTACACCTTC
cdr3_aa: CASRQDRIVGYTF
v_call: TRBV6-5
j_call: TRBJ1-2
d_call: NA
clone_size: NA

cdr3_nt: TGTGCCAGTTCTTCTGGCCCGGGCCCATCTAGCACAGATACGCAGTATTTT
cdr3_aa: CASSSGPGPSSTDTQYF
v_call: TRBV19
j_call: TRBJ2-3
d_call: NA
clone_size: NA

cdr3_nt: TGCAGCGCCCTCCGGGACAGGGGCCAAGAGACCCAGTACTTC
cdr3_aa: CSALRDRGQETQYF
v_call: TRBV29-1
j_call: TRBJ2-5
d_call: TRBD1
clone_size: NA

cdr3_nt: TGTGCCAGCAGCCCCGGACAGGGTAATGAAAAACTGTTTTTT
cdr3_aa: CASSPGQGNEKLFF
v_call: TRBV7-8
j_call: TRBJ1-4
d_call: TRBD1
clone_size: NA

cdr3_nt: TGTGCCAGCAGTGAGAGGGAGACCCAGTACTTC
cdr3_aa: CASSERETQYF
v_call: TRBV2
j_call: TRBJ2-5
d_call: NA
clone_size: NA

cdr3_nt: TGTGCCAGCAGCTCCCTAGCGAAGGCCGGGGAGCTGTTTTTT
cdr3_aa: CASSSLAKAGELFF
v_call: TRBV11-2
j_call: TRBJ2-2
d_call: NA
clone_size: NA

cdr3_nt: TGCAGCGGTTCAGGGGGCCGGGGCTATGGCTACACCTTC
cdr3_aa: CSGSGGRGYGYTF
v_call: TRBV29-1
j_call: TRBJ1-2
d_call: TRBD1
clone_size: NA

cdr3_nt: TGCGCCAGCAGCGGGACCCCGGGGCCGCCCCCCTTGAGAGGAAACACCATATATTTT
cdr3_aa: CASSGTPGPPPLRGNTIYF
v_call: TRBV5-1
j_call: TRBJ1-3
d_call: NA
clone_size: NA

cdr3_nt: TGTGCCAGTAGTATCGGGACAGGTACCTACGAGCAGTACTTC
cdr3_aa: CASSIGTGTYEQYF
v_call: TRBV19
j_call: TRBJ2-7
d_call: TRBD1
clone_size: NA

cdr3_nt: TGCAGCGTTGTGAGGTCTAGCGGCTCCTACGAGCAGTACTTC
cdr3_aa: CSVVRSSGSYEQYF
v_call: TRBV29-1
j_call: TRBJ2-7
d_call: TRBD2
clone_size: once

cdr3_nt: TGTGCCAGCAGTCACGCGTCTAACTATGGCTACACCTTC
cdr3_aa: CASSHASNYGYTF
v_call: TRBV7-8
j_call: TRBJ1-2
d_call: NA
clone_size: NA

cdr3_nt: TGTGCCAGCAGTGAATTAATCTCGCGGGCCGGGAAGTTCGAGCAGTACTTC
cdr3_aa: CASSELISRAGKFEQYF
v_call: TRBV25-1
j_call: TRBJ2-7
d_call: NA
clone_size: NA

cdr3_nt: TGTGCCGGGCCAGGGGGGCGATTCCCCACTGAAGCTTTCTTT
cdr3_aa: CAGPGGRFPTEAFF
v_call: TRBV12-5
j_call: TRBJ1-1
d_call: TRBD1
clone_size: NA

cdr3_nt: TGTGCCAGCAGTTCGACCCTGCCAACTCAGCCCCAGCATTTT
cdr3_aa: CASSSTLPTQPQHF
v_call: TRBV28
j_call: TRBJ1-5
d_call: NA
clone_size: NA

cdr3_nt: TGTGCCAGCAGCCGTGACAGAAACTACGAGCAGTACTTC
cdr3_aa: CASSRDRNYEQYF
v_call: TRBV11-3
j_call: TRBJ2-7
d_call: NA
clone_size: NA

cdr3_nt: TGTGCCAGCAGTGGCGGGCGGATCTCCTACGAGCAGTACTTC
cdr3_aa: CASSGGRISYEQYF
v_call: TRBV28
j_call: TRBJ2-7
d_call: NA
clone_size: NA

cdr3_nt: TGTGCCAGCAGCTTCTCCACAGGGGGCCAAGAGACCCAGTACTTC
cdr3_aa: CASSFSTGGQETQYF
v_call: TRBV7-9
j_call: TRBJ2-5
d_call: TRBD1
clone_size: once

cdr3_nt: TGTGCCAGCAGCCCATTCGTCTATGGCTACACCTTC
cdr3_aa: CASSPFVYGYTF
v_call: TRBV9
j_call: TRBJ1-2
d_call: NA
clone_size: NA

cdr3_nt: TGTGCCAGCAGCCACGGCCGGCGGGCCGACAATGAGCAGTTCTTC
cdr3_aa: CASSHGRRADNEQFF
v_call: TRBV5-4
j_call: TRBJ2-1
d_call: NA
clone_size: once

cdr3_nt: TGTGCCAGCAGCCAAGATGGCGGGAACCTAGACAATGAGCAGTTCTTC
cdr3_aa: CASSQDGGNLDNEQFF
v_call: TRBV14
j_call: TRBJ2-1
d_call: NA
clone_size: NA

cdr3_nt: TGTGCCAGCAGCCCCCCGGGCCGCGACACCGGGGAGCTGTTTTTT
cdr3_aa: CASSPPGRDTGELFF
v_call: TRBV7-2
j_call: TRBJ2-2
d_call: NA
clone_size: NA

cdr3_nt: TGCGCCAGCAAGGTTCGGGTAGACTATTACAATGAGCAGTTCTTC
cdr3_aa: CASKVRVDYYNEQFF
v_call: TRBV5-1
j_call: TRBJ2-1
d_call: NA
clone_size: NA

cdr3_nt: TGTGCCAGCAGTTACGTGGGGGGGACTGAAGCTTTCTTT
cdr3_aa: CASSYVGGTEAFF
v_call: TRBV6-5
j_call: TRBJ1-1
d_call: NA
clone_size: NA

cdr3_nt: TGTGCCAGCGGGGTTCGGGCCCTCTACGAGCAGTACTTC
cdr3_aa: CASGVRALYEQYF
v_call: TRBV28
j_call: TRBJ2-7
d_call: NA
clone_size: once

cdr3_nt: TGTGCCAGCAGCTTAATTCCAGCGGGAGGGGACACAGATACGCAGTATTTT
cdr3_aa: CASSLIPAGGDTDTQYF
v_call: TRBV7-3
j_call: TRBJ2-3
d_call: TRBD2
clone_size: NA

cdr3_nt: TGCAGCGTTGTGGGGGCTTTGGACTACAATGAGCAGTTCTTC
cdr3_aa: CSVVGALDYNEQFF
v_call: TRBV29-1
j_call: TRBJ2-1
d_call: NA
clone_size: NA

cdr3_nt: TGTGCCAGCAGTACCGGGACTAGCGGCTCCTACGAGCAGTACTTC
cdr3_aa: CASSTGTSGSYEQYF
v_call: TRBV6-1
j_call: TRBJ2-7
d_call: TRBD2
clone_size: NA

cdr3_nt: TGTGCCAGCAGCCCGGGACATTCGAACACCGGGGAGCTGTTTTTT
cdr3_aa: CASSPGHSNTGELFF
v_call: TRBV11-3
j_call: TRBJ2-2
d_call: NA
clone_size: NA

cdr3_nt: TGTGCCAGCAGTGAATATGTAGGGACAGGTACAGGCTATGGCTACACCTTC
cdr3_aa: CASSEYVGTGTGYGYTF
v_call: TRBV6-1
j_call: TRBJ1-2
d_call: TRBD1
clone_size: NA

cdr3_nt: TGTGCCAGCGGTAAAACTATTCAGTACTTC
cdr3_aa: CASGKTIQYF
v_call: TRBV28
j_call: TRBJ2-7
d_call: NA
clone_size: few

cdr3_nt: TGTGCCAGCAGCCTACCGAAGGGACCTGGGGGAAACACCATATATTTT
cdr3_aa: CASSLPKGPGGNTIYF
v_call: TRBV5-6
j_call: TRBJ1-3
d_call: NA
clone_size: NA

cdr3_nt: TGTGCCAGCAGTCCTTCCGGGGGCTACACATTGGACGAGCAGTACTTC
cdr3_aa: CASSPSGGYTLDEQYF
v_call: TRBV27
j_call: TRBJ2-7
d_call: NA
clone_size: NA

cdr3_nt: TGCGCCAGCAGCTTGGTGGGAGGGCCCACCTACGAGCAGTACTTC
cdr3_aa: CASSLVGGPTYEQYF
v_call: TRBV5-1
j_call: TRBJ2-7
d_call: TRBD2
clone_size: NA

cdr3_nt: TGTGCCAGCACCAAACAGGGGGCGGCCGGGGAGCTGTTTTTT
cdr3_aa: CASTKQGAAGELFF
v_call: TRBV5-5
j_call: TRBJ2-2
d_call: TRBD1
clone_size: NA

cdr3_nt: TGCGCCAGCAGCTTGGCAGGGTCCAGAAACACCATATATTTT
cdr3_aa: CASSLAGSRNTIYF
v_call: TRBV5-1
j_call: TRBJ1-3
d_call: NA
clone_size: NA

cdr3_nt: TGTGCCAGCAGCTCCCGACAGACTAGCTACGAGCAGTACTTC
cdr3_aa: CASSSRQTSYEQYF
v_call: TRBV7-9
j_call: TRBJ2-7
d_call: NA
clone_size: many

cdr3_nt: TGTGCCAGCAGTACCCCAGGGGGGGCTGGAAACACCATATATTTT
cdr3_aa: CASSTPGGAGNTIYF
v_call: TRBV6-6
j_call: TRBJ1-3
d_call: TRBD1
clone_size: NA

cdr3_nt: TGTGCCAGCCGGAGTAGCGGGAGGAGCACCGGGGAGCTGTTTTTT
cdr3_aa: CASRSSGRSTGELFF
v_call: TRBV19
j_call: TRBJ2-2
d_call: TRBD2
clone_size: once

cdr3_nt: TGTGCCAGCAGCTTAGTCGCGGGAGTAATAAATGAGCAGTTCTTC
cdr3_aa: CASSLVAGVINEQFF
v_call: TRBV7-9
j_call: TRBJ2-1
d_call: TRBD2
clone_size: once

cdr3_nt: TGTGCCAGCTCGCCTACAGGGGCAACCCTCTACGAGCAGTACTTC
cdr3_aa: CASSPTGATLYEQYF
v_call: TRBV18
j_call: TRBJ2-7
d_call: TRBD1
clone_size: NA